What follows are 10 T cell receptor beta chains derived from one specimen sequenced in a study of tumor and adjacent non-tumor tissue in lung cancer (dated by TCRdb to the late 2010s). RNA was isolated from bulk unsorted tissue, and RNA quality was assessed with a NanoDrop ND-1000 and an Agilent 2100. Libraries were built with multiplex PCR. The reads were generated on an Illumina HiSeq 2500. TCRbeta libraries were constructed through three rounds of nested PCR with primers (Table S4) according to protocols modified from ARM-PCR. In-frame beta chains were kept once TCRdb had trimmed the public reads at Q25 with fastp and called clones with MiXCR. Identical CDR3 protein sequences are pooled into one entry, listed with their most common genes and DNA. This sample is represented by about 200,000 distinct CDR3 sequences; around 70% of them were singletons. The ten largest clones take up 20% to 25% of the sample.

The sample consisted of lung tumor tissue. The origin of the receptors is a man aged 55-75 years with non-small cell lung cancer.

Comments on this clonotype: One end of the junction varies from germline; a read error may be responsible. J is TRBJ2-7 and V is TRBV20-1, with a tentative D call TRBD2 (5 bases). This CDR3 is built from 12 residues. Germline assignment: CDR1 DFQATT and CDR2 SNEGSKA (reference sequence). This chain's CDR3 is CSAGGLSYELYF. The CDR3 DNA sequence: TGCAGTGCTGGTGGACTCTCCTACGAGCTGTACTTC.

As regards this clonotype: This CDR3 is missing its conserved last phenylalanine or tryptophan, likely due to a read error. The J gene is TRBJ1-4, the V gene TRBV4-2; D possibly corresponds to TRBD1 (5 bases). The CDR3 is 16 residues long. Germline values: CDR1 LGHNA, CDR2 YNFKEQ. CDR3 region: CASSQITGIGDEKLFL. Here the CDR3 DNA reads TGCGCCAGCAGCCAAATAACCGGGATAGGGGATGAAAAACTGTTTCTT.

The V gene is TRBV6-6, the J gene TRBJ2-6; a possible D gene is TRBD2 (6 bases). V was clipped by 2 bases and J by 18 bases, with 23 bases between them. The CDR3 length is 15 residues. Per the germline V gene, CDR1 is MNHNY and CDR2 is SVGAGI (reference sequence). CDR3 residues: CASSYTSSGANVTTF. CDR3 coding DNA: TGTGCCAGCAGTTACACTAGCTCTGGGGCCAACGTCACGACTTTC.

This clonotype was found once. One end of the junction is discordant with germline, which a read error may explain. This chain links TRBV11-1 with TRBJ1-5; possible D gene TRBD1, 5 bases. This CDR3 contains 13 residues. CDR1 is SGHAT and CDR2 is FQDESV in the germline V gene (reference sequence). CDR3 amino acids: CASSLRQNQPQHF. The CDR3 DNA sequence: TGCGCCAGCAGCTTACGACAGAATCAGCCCCAGCATTTT.

The V and J genes are TRBV20-1 and TRBJ1-5, with TRBD1 identical over 8 bases. Trimming removed 1 base from V and 16 bases from J; junction bases left unmatched: 12. There are 13 residues in the CDR3. Germline V gene lookup returns CDR1 DFQATT and CDR2 SNEGSKA (reference sequence). This CDR3 is CSARAQGDQPRHF. CDR3 nucleotides: TGCAGTGCTAGAGCACAGGGGGACCAACCCAGACATTTT.

This clonotype has more than one count but fewer than ten. The chain joins TRBV6-5 to TRBJ2-1; 11 bases fit TRBD2. This CDR3 contains 14 residues. The V gene end was trimmed by 6 bases and the J gene end by 10 bases; junction bases not matched to a gene: 8. Germline loops: CDR1 MNHEY, CDR2 SVGAGI. CDR3 in amino acids: CASRVAGGSREQFF. CDR3 bases: TGTGCCAGCAGGGTAGCGGGAGGGTCCAGGGAGCAGTTCTTC.

The chain uses TRBV12-3 or TRBV12-4 and TRBJ2-5; D gene unclear. The CDR3 totals 15 residues. The V gene lost 6 bases and the J gene lost 5 bases, with 19 bases spanning the gap. CDR3 in amino acids: CASRRNRLNTETQYF. Here the CDR3 DNA reads TGTGCCAGCAGACGGAACCGCCTAAACACGGAGACCCAGTACTTC.

In regard to this clonotype: This sequence may be a read error, since a much larger clone differs from it by one base. This chain connects TRBV11-2 to TRBJ1-2; D uncertain. Germline-derived CDR1 and CDR2 are SGHAT and FQNNGV. The CDR3 covers 14 residues. The CDR3: CASGLGASLYGYTF. The CDR3, as DNA: TGTGCCAGCGGCTTAGGTGCAAGCCTTTATGGCTACACCTTC.

Note on this clonotype: Germline and junction disagree at one end, which may indicate a read error. The CDR3 reads CASRPTTDRGYGYTF. CDR3 in DNA: TGTGCCAGCAGGCCCACCACGGACAGGGGCTATGGCTATACCTTC. The V gene is TRBV28, the J gene TRBJ1-2, with 9 nucleotides matching TRBD1. The CDR3 totals 15 residues. CDR1 and CDR2 from the germline V gene are MDHEN and SYDVKM.

This CDR3 is CASGFGIVGSGANVLTF. In DNA, the CDR3 is TGTGCCAGCGGTTTCGGGATAGTGGGCTCTGGGGCCAACGTCCTGACTTTC. The chain has TRBV6-5 and TRBJ2-6; weak D call: TRBD2 (5 bases). The CDR3 is 17 residues long. Germline V lookup: CDR1 MNHEY, CDR2 SVGAGI. V was shortened by 8 bases and J by 0 bases, with 17 bases between the two germline ends.